This T cell receptor beta chain was profiled in a study of cytomegalovirus exposure and HLA in healthy donors. V gave up 5 bases and J gave up 7 bases; unmatched junction bases: 7. Germline CDR1 and CDR2: MNHEY and SVGAGI. This CDR3 has 14 residues. The PCR contained 60 Vbeta and 13 Jbeta primers. Sequenced by immunoSEQ multiplex PCR; TCRdb stores in-frame clones only, minus some. Its listing shows approximately 51,000 clones. Material: PBMCs. This chain links TRBV6-5 with TRBJ1-4, with 7 bases aligning to TRBD1. The receptor was derived from a man in his forties in good health and CMV-seropositive. The CDR3 coding sequence is TGTGCCAGCAGTACCGACAGGGATAGTGAAAAACTGTTTTTT. Encoded protein: CASSTDRDSEKLFF.